This paragraph covers one T cell receptor (beta chain) sequence. Germline V gene lookup returns CDR1 SGHTA and CDR2 FQGTGA. The CDR3 runs 14 residues. The V end was cut by 0 bases, the J end by 1 base, with 6 bases between. This sample stems from a study of cytomegalovirus exposure and HLA in healthy donors. The protocol was immunoSEQ multiplex PCR, while the TCRdb copy is restricted to in-frame clones and leaves out a portion. There are tens of thousands of clones in the sample; around 95% occur only once, and about 0.6% lies in the top ten. The study drew the donors from its approximately 120-subject validation cohort, separate from the approximately 700-subject first cohort.

The chain carries TRBV7-3 and TRBJ2-5; possibly TRBD2 for D (5 bases). The source is a woman aged 18-35 years in good health and CMV-seronegative. The sample was PBMCs. The DNA for the CDR3 is TGTGCCAGCAGCTTAACCGCGGGCCAAGAGACCCAGTACTTC. This gives the protein CASSLTAGQETQYF.